The T cell receptor (beta chain) described here comes from a study of blood T cell repertoires in COVID-19. Germline assignment: CDR1 SGHRS and CDR2 YFSETQ. The CDR3 has 14 residues. V lost 0 bases and J lost 8; bases outside the gene matches: 1. In the original workflow: Nucleated cell counts were estimated from reference gene primer amplification. The protocol was immunoSEQ multiplex PCR, while the TCRdb copy is restricted to in-frame clones and leaves out a portion. That table supplies the V and J calls and clone size; D and trimming were determined from the DNA. Here the sample spans approximately 230,000 clones, just over 85% being singletons.

Material for sequencing was peripheral blood. The chain carries TRBV5-1 and TRBJ2-1; 11 nucleotides line up with TRBD1. The sequence was obtained from a man between 25 and 39 years old who had recovered from COVID-19. CDR3 sequence reads: CASSLGTGGYEQFF. CDR3 in DNA: TGCGCCAGCAGCTTGGGGACAGGGGGCTATGAGCAGTTCTTC.